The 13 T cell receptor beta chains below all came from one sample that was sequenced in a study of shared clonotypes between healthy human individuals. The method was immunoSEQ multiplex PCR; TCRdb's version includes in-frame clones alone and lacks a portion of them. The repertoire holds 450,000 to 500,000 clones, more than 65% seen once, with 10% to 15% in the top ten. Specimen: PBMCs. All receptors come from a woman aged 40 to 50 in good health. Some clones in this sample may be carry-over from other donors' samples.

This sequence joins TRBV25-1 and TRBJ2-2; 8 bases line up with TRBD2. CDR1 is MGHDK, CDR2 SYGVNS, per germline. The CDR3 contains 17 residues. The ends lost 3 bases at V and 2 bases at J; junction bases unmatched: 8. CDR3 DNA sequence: TGTGCCAGCAGTGAGCTAGCGGGTCGACCTAACACCGGGGAGCTGTTTTTT. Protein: CASSELAGRPNTGELFF.

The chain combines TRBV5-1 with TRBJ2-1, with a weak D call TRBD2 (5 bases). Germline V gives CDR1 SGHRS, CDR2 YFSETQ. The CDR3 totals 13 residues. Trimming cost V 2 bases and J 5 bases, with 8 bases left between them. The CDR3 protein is CASSLVGDNEQFF. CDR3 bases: TGCGCCAGCAGCTTAGTCGGGGACAATGAGCAGTTCTTC.

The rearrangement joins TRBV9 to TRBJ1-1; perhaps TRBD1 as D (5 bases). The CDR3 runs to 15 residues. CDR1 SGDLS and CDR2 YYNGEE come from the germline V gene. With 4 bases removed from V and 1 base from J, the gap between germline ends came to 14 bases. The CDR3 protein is CASSPLPGGNTEAFF. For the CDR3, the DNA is TGTGCCAGCAGCCCACTCCCCGGGGGGAACACTGAAGCTTTCTTT.

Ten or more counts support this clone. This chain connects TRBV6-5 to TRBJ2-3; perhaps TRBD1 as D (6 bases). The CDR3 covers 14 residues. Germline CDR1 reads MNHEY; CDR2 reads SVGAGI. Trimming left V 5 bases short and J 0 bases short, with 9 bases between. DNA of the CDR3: TGTGCCAGCAGTAGAGGACAGAGCACAGATACGCAGTATTTT. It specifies CASSRGQSTDTQYF.

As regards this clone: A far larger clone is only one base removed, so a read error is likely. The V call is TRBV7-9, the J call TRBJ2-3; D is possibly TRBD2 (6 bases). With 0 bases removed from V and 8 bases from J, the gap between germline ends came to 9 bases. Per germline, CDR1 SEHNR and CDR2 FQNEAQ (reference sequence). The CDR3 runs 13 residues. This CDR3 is CASSLAGGGTQYF. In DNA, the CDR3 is TGTGCCAGCAGCTTAGCGGGAGGAGGTACGCAGTATTTT.

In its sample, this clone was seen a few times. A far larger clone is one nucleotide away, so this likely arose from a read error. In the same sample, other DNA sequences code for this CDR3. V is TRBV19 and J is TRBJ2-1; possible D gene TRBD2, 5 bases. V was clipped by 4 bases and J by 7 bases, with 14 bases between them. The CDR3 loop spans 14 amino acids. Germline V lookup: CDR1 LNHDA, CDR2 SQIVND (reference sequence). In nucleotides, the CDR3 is TGTGCCAGTAGTACCCCCGGACTTCCTAATGAGCAGTTCTTC. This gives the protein CASSTPGLPNEQFF.

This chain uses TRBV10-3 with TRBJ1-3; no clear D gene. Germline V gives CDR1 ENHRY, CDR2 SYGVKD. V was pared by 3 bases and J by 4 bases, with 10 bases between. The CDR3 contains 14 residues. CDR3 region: CAISDHVDGNTIYF. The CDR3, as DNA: TGTGCCATCAGTGATCACGTCGACGGAAACACCATATATTTT.

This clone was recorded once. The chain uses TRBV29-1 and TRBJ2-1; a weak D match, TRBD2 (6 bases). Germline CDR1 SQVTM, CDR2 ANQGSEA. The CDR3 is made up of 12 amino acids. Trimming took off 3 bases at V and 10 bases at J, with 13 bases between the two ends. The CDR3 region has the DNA TGCAGCGTTGACCCCGGACGGGGGGAGCAGTTCTTC. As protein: CSVDPGRGEQFF.

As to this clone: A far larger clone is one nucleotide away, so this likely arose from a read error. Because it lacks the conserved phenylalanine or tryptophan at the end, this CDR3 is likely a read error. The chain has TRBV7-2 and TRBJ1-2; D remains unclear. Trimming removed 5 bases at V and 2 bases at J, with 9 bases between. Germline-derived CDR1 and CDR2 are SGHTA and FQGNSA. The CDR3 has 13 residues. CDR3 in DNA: TGTGCCAGCAGCCCCCGGGCCAACTATGGCTACACCTTA. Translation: CASSPRANYGYTL.

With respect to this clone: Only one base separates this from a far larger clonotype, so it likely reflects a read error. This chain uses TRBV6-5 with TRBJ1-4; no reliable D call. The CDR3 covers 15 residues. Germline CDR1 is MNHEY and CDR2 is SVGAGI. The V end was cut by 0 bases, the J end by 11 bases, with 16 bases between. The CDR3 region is CASSYSWQDLDKLFF. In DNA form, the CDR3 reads TGTGCCAGCAGTTACTCTTGGCAGGACCTTGACAAACTGTTTTTT.

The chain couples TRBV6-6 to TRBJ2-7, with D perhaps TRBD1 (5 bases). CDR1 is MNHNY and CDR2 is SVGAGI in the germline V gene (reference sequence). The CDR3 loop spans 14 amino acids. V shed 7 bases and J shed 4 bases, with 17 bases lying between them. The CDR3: CASTLTPGLYEQYF. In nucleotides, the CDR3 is TGTGCCAGCACCCTAACGCCAGGGTTGTACGAGCAGTACTTC.

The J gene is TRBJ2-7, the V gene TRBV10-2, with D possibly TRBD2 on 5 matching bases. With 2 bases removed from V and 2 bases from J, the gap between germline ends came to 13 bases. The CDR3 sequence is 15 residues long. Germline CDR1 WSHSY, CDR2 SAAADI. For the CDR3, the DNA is TGCGCCAGCAGTGAGGCGGACTCTCATACCTACGAGCAGTACTTC. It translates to CASSEADSHTYEQYF.

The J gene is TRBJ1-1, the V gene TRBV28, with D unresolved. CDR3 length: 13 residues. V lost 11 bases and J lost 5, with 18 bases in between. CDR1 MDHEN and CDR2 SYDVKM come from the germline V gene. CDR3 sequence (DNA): TGTGCCTGCCCTGGCCCTCCTGGGACTGAAGCTTTCTTT. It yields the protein CACPGPPGTEAFF.